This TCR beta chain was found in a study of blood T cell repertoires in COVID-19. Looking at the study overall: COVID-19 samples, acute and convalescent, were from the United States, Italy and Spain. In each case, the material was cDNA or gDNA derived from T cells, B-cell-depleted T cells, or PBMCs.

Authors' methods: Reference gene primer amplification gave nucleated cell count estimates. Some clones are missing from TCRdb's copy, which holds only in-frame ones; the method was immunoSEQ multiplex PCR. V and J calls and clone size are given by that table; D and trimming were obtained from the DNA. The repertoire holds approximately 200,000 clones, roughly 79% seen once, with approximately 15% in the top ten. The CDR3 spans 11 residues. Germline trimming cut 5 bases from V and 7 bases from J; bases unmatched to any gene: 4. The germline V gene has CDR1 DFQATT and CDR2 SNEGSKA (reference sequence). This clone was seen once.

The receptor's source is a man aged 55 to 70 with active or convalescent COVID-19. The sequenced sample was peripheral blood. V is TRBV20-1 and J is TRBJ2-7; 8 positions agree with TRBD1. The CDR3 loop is CSASGQGEQYF. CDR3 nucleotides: TGCAGTGCTTCAGGACAGGGAGAGCAGTACTTC.